Listed below are T cell receptor beta chains from one sample, sequenced in a study of T cells in Graves' hyperthyroidism and ophthalmopathy. From the multiplex PCR reads, TCRdb called clonotypes with MiXCR, one entry per CDR3 protein. In the table there are 350,000 to 400,000 distinct CDR3 sequences, 18% of which are singletons. The sequencing input was blood. The receptors come from a man aged 18 to 29 with Graves' ophthalmopathy. Each CDR3 is given without its conserved first and last residue. Clone size is shown for a subset of rows, as once, few, many or a class of expanded clone.

clone size: few
J gene: TRBJ1-5
V gene: TRBV6-5
CDR3 protein: ASTYSRGQGNQPQH

clone size: many
J gene: TRBJ2-3
V gene: TRBV2
CDR3 protein: ASSETSGGGDTQY

clone size: few
J gene: TRBJ1-3
V gene: TRBV5-1
CDR3 protein: ASSLIEFGGSGNTIY

clone size: .
J gene: TRBJ2-5
V gene: TRBV20-1
CDR3 protein: SARPLGQETQY

clone size: few
J gene: TRBJ2-2
V gene: TRBV3-1
CDR3 protein: ASTDYLNTGELF

clone size: .
J gene: TRBJ1-2
V gene: TRBV5-1
CDR3 protein: ASSPQPNSGRYGYT

clone size: .
J gene: TRBJ2-5
V gene: TRBV9
CDR3 protein: ASSRSVGAETQY

clone size: .
J gene: TRBJ2-7
V gene: TRBV7-2
CDR3 protein: ASSLASGANYEQY

clone size: .
J gene: TRBJ2-1
V gene: TRBV20-1
CDR3 protein: SAVRGTGGNEQF

clone size: .
J gene: TRBJ2-2
V gene: TRBV4-2
CDR3 protein: ASSPHHSGGVGGELF

clone size: few
J gene: TRBJ1-2
V gene: TRBV5-5
CDR3 protein: ASSSGPGTGGYGYT

clone size: few
J gene: TRBJ1-3
V gene: TRBV18
CDR3 protein: ASSPSTLSGNTIY

clone size: .
J gene: TRBJ1-5
V gene: TRBV20-1
CDR3 protein: SARDRDRGLVGQPQH

clone size: .
J gene: TRBJ2-5
V gene: TRBV10-3
CDR3 protein: AISAGQGETQY

clone size: many
J gene: TRBJ1-3
V gene: TRBV7-8
CDR3 protein: ASSPRRIGNTIY

clone size: many
J gene: TRBJ1-2
V gene: TRBV15
CDR3 protein: ATSTPGQGYGYT

clone size: few
J gene: TRBJ2-1
V gene: TRBV6-1
CDR3 protein: ASSEPGGISYNEQF

clone size: many
J gene: TRBJ2-5
V gene: TRBV7-2
CDR3 protein: ASSLRSGGYQETQY

clone size: .
J gene: TRBJ2-3
V gene: TRBV3-1
CDR3 protein: ASSQDWRGPTSTDTQY

clone size: .
J gene: TRBJ2-3
V gene: TRBV10-1
CDR3 protein: ASTETVGSTDTQY

clone size: .
J gene: TRBJ2-7
V gene: TRBV15
CDR3 protein: ATSSTSGTGKVQY

clone size: many
J gene: TRBJ1-4
V gene: TRBV11-2
CDR3 protein: ASSLGWKDEKLF

clone size: many
J gene: TRBJ2-1
V gene: TRBV5-1
CDR3 protein: ASSLGSGGIDEQF

clone size: many
J gene: TRBJ2-7
V gene: TRBV6-1
CDR3 protein: ASSEIGGTLSYEQY

clone size: .
J gene: TRBJ2-5
V gene: TRBV19
CDR3 protein: ASRDRNGETQY

clone size: .
J gene: TRBJ1-6
V gene: TRBV5-1
CDR3 protein: ASSPQGGPLGVKILH

clone size: many
J gene: TRBJ1-5
V gene: TRBV6-5
CDR3 protein: ASSSRQGQSPQH

clone size: many
J gene: TRBJ1-6
V gene: TRBV3-1
CDR3 protein: ASSQIRSSYNSPLH

clone size: .
J gene: TRBJ2-5
V gene: TRBV6-2/TRBV6-3
CDR3 protein: ASKSSDRGHQETQY

clone size: many
J gene: TRBJ2-7
V gene: TRBV10-3
CDR3 protein: AISAILTYEQY

clone size: many
J gene: TRBJ2-2
V gene: TRBV18
CDR3 protein: ASSRQQRDTGELF

clone size: many
J gene: TRBJ1-1
V gene: TRBV6-6
CDR3 protein: ASSYSIQNTEAF

clone size: many
J gene: TRBJ2-1
V gene: TRBV6-2/TRBV6-3
CDR3 protein: ASSSYGLASYNEQF

clone size: many
J gene: TRBJ1-1
V gene: TRBV6-2/TRBV6-3
CDR3 protein: ASSTEWGRTEAF

clone size: many
J gene: TRBJ2-3
V gene: TRBV5-5
CDR3 protein: ASSKGGGPAVTDTQY

clone size: few
J gene: TRBJ2-6
V gene: TRBV7-3
CDR3 protein: ASSYGVAGANVLT

clone size: .
J gene: TRBJ1-1
V gene: TRBV5-4
CDR3 protein: ASSHGQGIAEAF

clone size: many
J gene: TRBJ2-2
V gene: TRBV6-1
CDR3 protein: ASSERGPRWPGELF

clone size: many
J gene: TRBJ1-4
V gene: TRBV20-1
CDR3 protein: SADRQGEGDEKLF

clone size: .
J gene: TRBJ1-1
V gene: TRBV19
CDR3 protein: ASSIGTSYEAF

clone size: many
J gene: TRBJ1-1
V gene: TRBV18
CDR3 protein: ASSPPTGLNTEAF

clone size: .
J gene: TRBJ2-5
V gene: TRBV27
CDR3 protein: ASKYRVYWETQY

clone size: many
J gene: TRBJ1-2
V gene: TRBV12-3/TRBV12-4
CDR3 protein: ASTSWGEGYT

clone size: few
J gene: TRBJ1-3
V gene: TRBV11-2
CDR3 protein: ALRALGSGNTIY

clone size: .
J gene: TRBJ2-2
V gene: TRBV6-2/TRBV6-3
CDR3 protein: ASSRRTSRGELF

clone size: many
J gene: TRBJ1-4
V gene: TRBV2
CDR3 protein: ASSEEGELATNEKLF

clone size: .
J gene: TRBJ2-7
V gene: TRBV6-1
CDR3 protein: ASGQGGYEQY

clone size: many
J gene: TRBJ1-6
V gene: TRBV28
CDR3 protein: ASGIGSPLH

clone size: few
J gene: TRBJ1-1
V gene: TRBV20-1
CDR3 protein: SASDVEGGDTEAF

clone size: few
J gene: TRBJ1-1
V gene: TRBV19
CDR3 protein: ASTPTLGGANTEAF

clone size: few
J gene: TRBJ2-1
V gene: TRBV7-8
CDR3 protein: ASSPGSGRVDEQF